A single sample is the source of the 26 T cell receptor beta chains below, sequenced in a study of T cells in Graves' hyperthyroidism and ophthalmopathy. Amplification of TCR beta CDR3 regions used RNA as the template. The TCR CDR3 was amplified in a first-round RT-PCR using the HTBI primer set. TCRdb re-called the multiplex PCR reads with MiXCR, one entry per CDR3 protein. The table lists more than 550,000 distinct CDR3 sequences, 17% of them singletons, with about 14% in the top ten. The sequencing input was blood. The receptors here all came from a man aged 50 to 60 with Graves' hyperthyroidism.

This clonotype was observed many times. This rearrangement joins TRBV28 to TRBJ1-2, with D tentatively TRBD1 (5 bases). This CDR3 is 16 amino acids long. Germline V CDR1 and CDR2: MDHEN, SYDVKM. Trimming took 6 bases from V and 4 from J, leaving 21 bases between them. CDR3 coding DNA: TGTGCCAGCAGCCCTCCAGCGGGGGATGTCGCCTATGGCTACACCTTC. It translates to CASSPPAGDVAYGYTF.

This clonotype was detected ten times or more. V and J are TRBV12-3 or TRBV12-4 and TRBJ2-6, with TRBD1 as a possible D gene (6 bases). Trimming removed 1 base at V and 4 bases at J, with 17 bases between. The CDR3 spans 18 residues. CDR3 nucleotides: TGTGCCAGCAGTTTAGACAGGGAAACTCGACTCGGGGCCAACGTCCTGACTTTC. Protein product: CASSLDRETRLGANVLTF.

This clonotype was detected many times. This chain links TRBV10-3 with TRBJ1-1; 10 bases line up with TRBD1. V was clipped by 6 bases and J by 6 bases; unmatched bases: 1. Germline CDR1 and CDR2: ENHRY and SYGVKD. The CDR3 covers 12 residues. The CDR3 DNA is TGTGCCATCAGGACAGGGGGCCCTGAAGCTTTCTTT. It is translated as CAIRTGGPEAFF.

Many counts were recorded for this clonotype. V gene TRBV2 combines with J gene TRBJ1-1; TRBD1 is a possible D gene (5 bases). V lost 7 bases, J lost 0 bases, and 15 bases lay in between. CDR1 is SNHLY and CDR2 is FYNNEI in the germline V gene. The CDR3 length is 15 residues. This CDR3 is CASTPRVIMNTEAFF. DNA for the CDR3: TGTGCCAGCACCCCCAGGGTGATCATGAACACTGAAGCTTTCTTT.

This clonotype was seen at least ten times. The chain employs TRBV7-3 and TRBJ2-5; D tentatively reads TRBD1 or TRBD2 (5 bases each). In germline, CDR1 is SGHTA, CDR2 FQGTGA. There are 15 residues in the CDR3. The ends were cut back, 6 bases at V and 2 bases at J, with 16 bases in the middle. The DNA of the CDR3 is TGTGCCAGCAGTTTCTCACCGGGGCCTCAAGAGACCCAGTACTTC. Its protein product is CASSFSPGPQETQYF.

This clonotype appeared a single time. V is TRBV28 and J is TRBJ1-2; no firm D call. The CDR3 is 13 residues long. Germline-derived CDR1 and CDR2 are MDHEN and SYDVKM. V was cut by 8 bases and J by 3 bases, with 13 bases left in between. The CDR3 region has the DNA TGTGCCAGCTTCGGCGTCCTTTACTATGGCTACACCTTC. It translates to CASFGVLYYGYTF.

In its sample, this clonotype was seen many times. V gene TRBV7-9 combines with J gene TRBJ1-2; 7 bases line up with TRBD1. J lost 4 bases, V lost 5 bases, and 7 bases had no gene match. CDR1 and CDR2 from the germline V gene are SEHNR and FQNEAQ (reference sequence). The CDR3 contains 14 residues. As DNA, the CDR3 is TGTGCCAGCAGCCGGGACAGTCTACCCTATGGCTACACCTTC. It codes for CASSRDSLPYGYTF.

This clonotype was detected only a few times. This rearrangement joins TRBV6-2 or TRBV6-3 to TRBJ1-2; 9 bases are a match to TRBD1. This CDR3 has 16 amino acids. From germline, CDR1 is MNHEY and CDR2 SVGEGT. V lost 2 bases and J lost 7; bases outside the gene matches: 11. The CDR3 loop reads CASSYGTGQGFGGYTF. DNA of the CDR3: TGTGCCAGCAGTTACGGCACGGGACAGGGATTTGGTGGCTACACCTTC.

Ten or more counts support this clonotype. This chain connects TRBV2 to TRBJ1-2; 10 positions agree with TRBD1. CDR3 length: 14 residues. Losses at the gene ends were 0 bases for V and 7 bases for J; bases not matched to a gene: 2. CDR1 is SNHLY, CDR2 FYNNEI, per germline. This CDR3 is CASSEAGTGAGYTF. CDR3 DNA: TGTGCCAGCAGTGAAGCGGGGACAGGGGCTGGCTACACCTTC.

The chain has TRBV29-1 and TRBJ2-7, with TRBD1 identical over 9 bases. Germline lookup yields CDR1 SQVTM and CDR2 ANQGSEA. V lost 2 bases, J lost 5 bases, and 10 bases stayed unmatched. CDR3 size: 15 residues. The CDR3 is CSVEFGTGRINEQYF. CDR3 coding DNA: TGCAGCGTTGAATTCGGGACAGGGAGGATCAACGAGCAGTACTTC.

This clonotype was recorded many times. V and J are TRBV2 and TRBJ2-3; D ambiguous. V was shortened by 7 bases and J by 2 bases, with 16 bases between the two germline ends. The V gene's germline CDR1 is SNHLY and CDR2 FYNNEI. The length of the CDR3 is 15 residues. DNA of the CDR3: TGTGCCAGCACCGCAGACACCCGTCCCACAGATACGCAGTATTTT. It codes for CASTADTRPTDTQYF.

V and J are TRBV30 and TRBJ2-7, with TRBD1 matching 7 bases. This CDR3 region has 13 residues. Germline V CDR1 and CDR2: GTSNPN, SVGIG (reference sequence). V was clipped by 4 bases and J by 2 bases; unmatched bases: 5. The DNA for the CDR3 is TGTGCCTGGACCGTGACAGGGACCTACGAGCAGTACTTC. It codes for CAWTVTGTYEQYF. Drawing the rest from reference TRBV30 and TRBJ2-7, the complete variable domain is SQTIHQWPATLVQPVGSPLSLECTVEGTSNPNLYWYRQAAGRGLQLLFYSVGIGQISSEVPQNLSASRPQDRQFILSSKKLLLSDSGFYLCAWTVTGTYEQYFGPGTRLTVT.

This rearrangement joins TRBV4-2 to TRBJ2-3; TRBD2 matches 7 bases. The CDR3 extends over 17 amino acids. The J segment lost 2 bases and the V segment lost 4 bases, leaving 12 bases of the junction unmatched. Germline V gene sequence: CDR1 LGHNA, CDR2 YNFKEQ. CDR3 sequence (DNA): TGTGCCAGCAGCCGGAAAGAAAGCGGGGAAACCACAGATACGCAGTATTTT. Amino acids: CASSRKESGETTDTQYF.

As concerns this clonotype: In this CDR3 the conserved last residue, phenylalanine or tryptophan, is missing, so a read error is likely. This rearrangement joins TRBV12-3 or TRBV12-4 to TRBJ1-2; D gene uncertain. V lost 5 bases and J 1 base, leaving 14 bases between the germline ends. This CDR3 is built from 15 residues. DNA of the CDR3: TGTGCCAGCAGTCTAAGGGTCGGCGTTAACTATGGCTACACCCTC. It translates to CASSLRVGVNYGYTL.

This chain links TRBV6-1 with TRBJ1-5, with 9 bases matching TRBD1. Germline V gene sequence: CDR1 MNHNS, CDR2 SASEGT. J lost 5 bases, V lost 7 bases, and 6 bases had no gene match. This CDR3 is built from 14 residues. The chain's CDR3 is CASIHRGQDQPQHF. In DNA, the CDR3 is TGTGCCAGCATCCACAGGGGGCAGGATCAGCCCCAGCATTTT.

Many counts were recorded for this clonotype. The genes are TRBV28 and TRBJ1-1; unclear D gene. There are 13 residues in the CDR3. The germline CDR1 and CDR2 sequences are MDHEN and SYDVKM. The ends were cut back, 7 bases at V and 0 bases at J, with 9 bases in the middle. DNA of the CDR3: TGTGCCAGCATTCACGACGTGAACACTGAAGCTTTCTTT. Its protein product is CASIHDVNTEAFF.

This clonotype showed up many times. The chain joins TRBV3-1 to TRBJ2-7; 7 nucleotides line up with TRBD2. This CDR3 comprises 15 residues. The V gene end was trimmed by 1 base and the J gene end by 1 base; junction bases not matched to a gene: 4. The germline V gene encodes CDR1 LGHDT and CDR2 YNNKEL (reference sequence). The CDR3 DNA is TGTGCCAGCAGCCAAGTAGGCGGGAGATCCTACGAGCAGTACTTC. As protein: CASSQVGGRSYEQYF.

This clonotype was counted ten times or more. The V and J genes are TRBV12-5 and TRBJ2-1; 14 positions match TRBD2. There are 17 residues in the CDR3. Germline CDR1 LGHNT, CDR2 FRNRAP. Germline trimming cut 0 bases from V and 8 bases from J; bases unmatched to any gene: 6. In DNA form, the CDR3 reads TGTGCTAGTGGTTTGGTATTAGGACTAGCGGGAGGCGATGAGCAGTTCTTC. This sequence encodes CASGLVLGLAGGDEQFF. The full variable domain, in which reference TRBV12-5 and TRBJ2-1 provide the parts outside the CDR3, is DARVTQTPRHKVTEMGQEVTMRCQPILGHNTVFWYRQTMMQGLELLAYFRNRAPLDDSGMPKDRFSAEMPDATLATLKIQPSEPRDSAVYFCASGLVLGLAGGDEQFFGPGTRLTVL.

The rearrangement links TRBV12-3 or TRBV12-4 to TRBJ1-1; D is ambiguous. The CDR3 covers 14 residues. V dropped 3 bases and J dropped 1 base, with 9 bases sitting between them. The CDR3 DNA follows: TGTGCCAGCAGTTTTCCTCTCAAGAACACTGAAGCTTTCTTT. Translated, it gives CASSFPLKNTEAFF.

The chain has TRBV5-1 and TRBJ2-3; D possibly corresponds to TRBD2 (6 bases). Germline-derived CDR1 and CDR2 are SGHRS and YFSETQ. This CDR3 is 14 amino acids long. V was pared by 0 bases and J by 4 bases, with 9 bases between. The DNA of the CDR3 is TGCGCCAGCAGCTTGGAGGAGGGCTCAGATACGCAGTATTTT. Amino acid sequence: CASSLEEGSDTQYF. The full variable domain, in which reference TRBV5-1 and TRBJ2-3 provide the parts outside the CDR3, is KAGVTQTPRYLIKTRGQQVTLSCSPISGHRSVSWYQQTPGQGLQFLFEYFSETQRNKGNFPGRFSGRQFSNSRSEMNVSTLELGDSALYLCASSLEEGSDTQYFGPGTRLTVL.

This clonotype was seen ten or more times. The chain links TRBV27 to TRBJ2-3; possibly TRBD2 for D (6 bases). Germline lookup yields CDR1 MNHEY and CDR2 SMNVEV (reference sequence). The CDR3 runs to 18 residues. Trimming took off 3 bases at V and 4 bases at J, with 23 bases between the two ends. The CDR3 reads CASSLDYPGTGRADTQYF. The CDR3 nucleotides read TGTGCCAGCAGTTTGGACTATCCGGGGACGGGAAGGGCAGATACGCAGTATTTT.

Remarks on this clonotype: A much larger clone differs from this one at a single base, so this may be a read error. The conserved final phenylalanine or tryptophan is absent from the CDR3, which likely points to a read error. The genes are TRBV19 and TRBJ2-2; 9 positions agree with TRBD2. With V trimmed by 8 bases and J by 5 bases, 9 bases remained unmatched. The CDR3 has 15 amino acids. CDR1 and CDR2 (germline): LNHDA, SQIVND (reference sequence). The DNA for the CDR3 is TGTGCCAGTCCCGGCATAGCGGGAGTAACCGGGGAGCTGTTTCTT. Its translation: CASPGIAGVTGELFL.

This chain connects TRBV11-2 to TRBJ2-1; D is ambiguous. CDR1 SGHAT and CDR2 FQNNGV come from the germline V gene. This CDR3 region has 12 residues. V dropped 1 base and J dropped 9 bases, with 7 bases sitting between them. The chain's CDR3 is CASSLALPEQFF. The DNA for the CDR3 is TGTGCCAGCAGCTTAGCGCTCCCTGAGCAGTTCTTC. Full variable domain (remainder filled in from reference TRBV11-2 and TRBJ2-1): EAGVAQSPRYKIIEKRQSVAFWCNPISGHATLYWYQQILGQGPKLLIQFQNNGVVDDSQLPKDRFSAERLKGVDSTLKIQPAKLEDSAVYLCASSLALPEQFFGPGTRLTVL.

This clonotype appeared a few times. V and J are TRBV27 and TRBJ2-4; TRBD2 aligns across 10 bases. This CDR3 has 16 residues. Germline V gene data show CDR1 as MNHEY and CDR2 as SMNVEV (reference sequence). With 3 bases clipped from V and 2 bases from J, the junction kept 4 bases outside the gene matches. CDR3 in DNA: TGTGCCAGCAGTTTTCAGCGGGAGGGCCCCAAAAACATTCAGTACTTC. As protein: CASSFQREGPKNIQYF.

As regards this clonotype: Mismatch with germline at one junction end may stem from a read error. This chain uses TRBV11-1 with TRBJ1-2, with 11 bases that match TRBD1. CDR1 is SGHAT, CDR2 FQDESV, per germline (reference sequence). The CDR3 runs to 14 residues. CDR3 loop: CASTRTGGADGYTF. As DNA, the CDR3 is TGTGCTAGCACCCGGACAGGGGGCGCGGATGGCTACACCTTC.

Ten or more counts support this clonotype. The J gene is TRBJ2-2, the V gene TRBV2, with D perhaps TRBD1 (5 bases). Trimming took 4 bases from V and 0 from J, leaving 6 bases between them. The germline CDR1 and CDR2 sequences are SNHLY and FYNNEI. CDR3 size: 14 residues. Written as DNA, the CDR3 is TGTGCCAGCAGTGCAGGGACGAACACCGGGGAGCTGTTTTTT. Amino acid sequence: CASSAGTNTGELFF.